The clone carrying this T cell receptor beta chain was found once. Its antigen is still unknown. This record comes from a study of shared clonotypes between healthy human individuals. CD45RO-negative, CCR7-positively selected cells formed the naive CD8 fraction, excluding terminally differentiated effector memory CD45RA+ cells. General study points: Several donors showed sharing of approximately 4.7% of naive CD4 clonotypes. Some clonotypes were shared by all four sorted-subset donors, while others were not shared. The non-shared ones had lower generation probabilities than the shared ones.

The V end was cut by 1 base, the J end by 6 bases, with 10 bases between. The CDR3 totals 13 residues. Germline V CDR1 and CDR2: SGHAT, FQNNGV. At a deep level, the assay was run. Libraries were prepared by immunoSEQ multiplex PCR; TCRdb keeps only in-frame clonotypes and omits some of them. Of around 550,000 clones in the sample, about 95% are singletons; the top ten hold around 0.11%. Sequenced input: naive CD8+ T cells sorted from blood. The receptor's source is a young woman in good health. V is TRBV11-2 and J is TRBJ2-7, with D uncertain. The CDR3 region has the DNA TGTGCCAGCAGCTTAGGGACGGTCACCGAGCAGTACTTC. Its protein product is CASSLGTVTEQYF.